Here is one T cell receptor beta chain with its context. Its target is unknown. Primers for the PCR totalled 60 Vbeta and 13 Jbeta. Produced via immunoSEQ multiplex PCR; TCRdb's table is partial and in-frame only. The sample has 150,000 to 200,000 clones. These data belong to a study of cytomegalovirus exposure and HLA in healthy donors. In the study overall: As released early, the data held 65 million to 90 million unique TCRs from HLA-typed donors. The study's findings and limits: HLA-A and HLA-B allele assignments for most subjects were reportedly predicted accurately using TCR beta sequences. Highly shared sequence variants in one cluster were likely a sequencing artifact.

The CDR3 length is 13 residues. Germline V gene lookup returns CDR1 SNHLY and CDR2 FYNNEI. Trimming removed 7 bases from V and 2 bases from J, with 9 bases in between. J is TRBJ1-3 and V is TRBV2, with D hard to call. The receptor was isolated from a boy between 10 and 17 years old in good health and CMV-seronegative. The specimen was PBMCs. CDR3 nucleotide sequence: TGTGCCAGCACCCAGAATACTGGAAACACCATATATTTT. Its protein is CASTQNTGNTIYF.